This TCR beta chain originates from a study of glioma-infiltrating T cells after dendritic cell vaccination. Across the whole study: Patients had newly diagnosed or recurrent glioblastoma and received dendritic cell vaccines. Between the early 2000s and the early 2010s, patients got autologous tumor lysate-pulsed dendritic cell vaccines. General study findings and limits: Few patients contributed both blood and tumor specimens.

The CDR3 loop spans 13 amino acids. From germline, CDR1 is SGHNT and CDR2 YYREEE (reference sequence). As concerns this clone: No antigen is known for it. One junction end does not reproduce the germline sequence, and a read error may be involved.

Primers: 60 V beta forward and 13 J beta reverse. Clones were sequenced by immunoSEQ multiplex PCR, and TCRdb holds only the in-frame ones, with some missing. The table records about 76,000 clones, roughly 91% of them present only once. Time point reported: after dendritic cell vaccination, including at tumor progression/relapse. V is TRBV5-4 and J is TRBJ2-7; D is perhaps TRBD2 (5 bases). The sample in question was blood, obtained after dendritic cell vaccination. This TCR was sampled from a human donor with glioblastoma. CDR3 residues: CASSLSGVYQQYF. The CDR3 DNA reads TGTGCCAGCAGCTTGAGCGGAGTCTACCAGCAGTACTTC.